The T cell receptor (beta chain) described here comes from a study of neurological immune-mediated disorders. Time point denoted: longitudinal time-point 3. The unsorted libraries were prepared from 2 million PBMCs (stored at -80 C). The authors produced cDNA by 5'RACE using 10-nucleotide random UMIs. TCRdb ran MiXCR on the 5' RACE reads and lists one entry per CDR3 protein. The profile shows around 42,000 distinct CDR3 sequences, roughly 14% of them singletons. This clonotype was counted at least ten times. From germline, CDR1 is SGHRS and CDR2 YFSETQ. V was cut by 4 bases and J by 1 base, with 11 bases left in between. The CDR3 spans 14 residues.

J is TRBJ2-5 and V is TRBV5-1; tentative D call: TRBD2 (5 bases). The receptor's source is a man aged 25-45 years in good health. Material for sequencing was PBMCs. CDR3 in amino acids: CASSEDWIQETQYF. The CDR3 nucleotides are TGCGCCAGCAGCGAGGACTGGATCCAAGAGACCCAGTACTTC.